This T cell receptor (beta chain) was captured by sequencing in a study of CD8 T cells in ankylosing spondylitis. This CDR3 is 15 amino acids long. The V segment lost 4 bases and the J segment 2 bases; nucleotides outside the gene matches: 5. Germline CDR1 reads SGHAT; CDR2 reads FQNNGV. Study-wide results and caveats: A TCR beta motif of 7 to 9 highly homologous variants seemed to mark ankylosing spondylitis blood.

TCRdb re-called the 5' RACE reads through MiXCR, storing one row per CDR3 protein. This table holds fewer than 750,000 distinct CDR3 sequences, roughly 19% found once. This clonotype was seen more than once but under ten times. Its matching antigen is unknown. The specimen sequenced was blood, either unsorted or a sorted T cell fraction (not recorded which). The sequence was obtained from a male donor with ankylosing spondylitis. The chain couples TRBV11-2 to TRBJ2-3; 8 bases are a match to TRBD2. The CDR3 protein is CASSYTSGFTDTQYF. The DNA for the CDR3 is TGTGCCAGCAGCTACACTAGCGGCTTCACAGATACGCAGTATTTT.